This TCR beta chain stems from a study of blood T cell repertoires in COVID-19. In the study overall: Whether acute or convalescent, the COVID-19 samples came from the United States, Italy and Spain. In each case, the material was cDNA or gDNA derived from T cells, B-cell-depleted T cells, or PBMCs.

In the authors' workflow: Nucleated cell number was recorded as an estimate derived from reference gene primer amplification. The assay was immunoSEQ multiplex PCR, and TCRdb's table has in-frame clones only and misses some. V and J calls and clone size come straight from that table; D and trimming were deduced from the DNA. The repertoire has about 180,000 clones, about 88% of them found once; the top ten carry 1.5% to 2%. This sequence was found in a man younger than 35 who had recovered from COVID-19. The source material was peripheral blood.

CDR3 DNA: TGTGCCACCAGCAGAGCCGGGTCCACTGAAGCTTTCTTT. Its protein is CATSRAGSTEAFF. The V and J genes are TRBV15 and TRBJ1-1; D uncertain. V lost 1 base and J 4 bases, leaving 7 bases between the germline ends. CDR1 is LNHNV, CDR2 YYDKDF, per germline (reference sequence). CDR3 size: 13 residues.